The 8 T cell receptor beta chains below all came from one sample that was sequenced in a study of cytomegalovirus exposure and HLA in healthy donors. PCR involved 60 Vbeta and 13 Jbeta primers. Generated by immunoSEQ multiplex PCR, the TCRdb table keeps only in-frame clones and is missing some. The repertoire holds around 190,000 clones, with 75% to 80% as singletons. Sequenced material: PBMCs. The receptors were gathered from a female donor in good health and CMV-seronegative.

This clone occurred a few times. The chain has TRBV19 and TRBJ2-2; 7 bases agree with TRBD1. V lost 8 bases, J lost 0 bases, and 3 bases stayed unmatched. CDR1 and CDR2 from the germline V gene are LNHDA and SQIVND (reference sequence). This CDR3 has 14 amino acids. CDR3 DNA sequence: TGTGCCAGTGCCGGGACAGCGAACACCGGGGAGCTGTTTTTT. Protein: CASAGTANTGELFF.

The chain joins TRBV14 to TRBJ1-2; no clear D. The CDR3 runs to 12 residues. Trimming pared 4 bases from V and 5 bases from J, leaving 8 bases between. Germline V lookup: CDR1 SGHDN, CDR2 FVKESK. CDR3 DNA: TGTGCCAGCAGCCGACAAGGATATGGCTACACCTTC. Its protein is CASSRQGYGYTF.

The chain joins TRBV2 to TRBJ1-6; no clear D. The germline gives CDR1 SNHLY, CDR2 FYNNEI. This CDR3 has 14 amino acids. With 8 bases removed from V and 7 bases from J, the gap between germline ends came to 15 bases. CDR3 nucleotide sequence: TGTGCCAGCTTGCCGGGGAGGGTGAATTCACCCCTCCACTTT. Amino acids: CASLPGRVNSPLHF. Combining the CDR3 with reference TRBV2 and TRBJ1-6 gives the whole variable domain EPEVTQTPSHQVTQMGQEVILRCVPISNHLYFYWYRQILGQKVEFLVSFYNNEISEKSEIFDDQFSVERPDGSNFTLKIRSTKLEDSAMYFCASLPGRVNSPLHFGNGTRLTVT.

About this clone: The junction does not match germline at one end; this may be a read error. The chain employs TRBV5-1 and TRBJ2-1, with 10 bases fitting TRBD2. The CDR3 covers 16 residues. The germline gives CDR1 SGHRS, CDR2 YFSETQ. The CDR3 DNA follows: TGCGTCAGCAGCTTTACCGGGACTAGCGACTACAATGAGCAGTTCTTC. It translates to CVSSFTGTSDYNEQFF.

This clone appeared a few times. The chain has TRBV10-2 and TRBJ2-7, with 8 nucleotides matching TRBD2. Germline V gene lookup returns CDR1 WSHSY and CDR2 SAAADI. This CDR3 has 15 residues. V lost 0 bases to trimming and J lost 2 bases; unmatched junction nucleotides: 3. CDR3: CASSESSGVTYEQYF. CDR3 nucleotide sequence: TGCGCCAGCAGTGAGTCTAGCGGGGTGACCTACGAGCAGTACTTC.

This chain uses TRBV2 with TRBJ1-6, with 8 bases lining up with TRBD1. V lost 4 bases to trimming and J lost 0 bases; unmatched junction nucleotides: 8. Looked up from germline, CDR1 is SNHLY and CDR2 is FYNNEI. This CDR3 has 18 amino acids. CDR3 DNA: TGTGCCAGCAGTGTGACAGGGGCGCTCGACTCCTATAATTCACCCCTCCACTTT. It is translated as CASSVTGALDSYNSPLHF.

The genes are TRBV6-5 and TRBJ2-1, with D unclear. Per germline, CDR1 MNHEY and CDR2 SVGAGI. Trimming removed 0 bases at V and 7 bases at J, with 16 bases between. The CDR3 spans 16 residues. The CDR3 sequence is CASSYSELLVQNEQFF. In DNA, the CDR3 is TGTGCCAGCAGTTACTCGGAGCTCCTAGTGCAAAATGAGCAGTTCTTC.

The CDR3 spells CATGGGRGEKLFF. The CDR3 DNA is TGTGCCACCGGAGGTGGGCGAGGAGAAAAACTGTTTTTT. The chain employs TRBV15 and TRBJ1-4; no firm D call. The length of the CDR3 is 13 residues. Trimming stripped 8 bases from V and 8 bases from J, with 15 bases between. CDR1 and CDR2 from the germline V gene are LNHNV and YYDKDF (reference sequence).